Listed here is a single T cell receptor (beta chain). Its antigen remains unknown. V was pared by 3 bases and J by 5 bases, with 16 bases between. The length of the CDR3 is 15 residues. Per germline, CDR1 MDHEN and CDR2 SYDVKM. Profiling relied on immunoSEQ multiplex PCR, and the TCRdb table lists in-frame clones only, not all of them. This sample has about 80,000 clones, with approximately 88% found just once. This sample stems from a study of graft-versus-host responses after intestinal transplantation. The material sequenced was unstimulated CD4+ T cells sorted from spleen or lymph node cells, taken before intestinal transplant. This sequence joins TRBV28 and TRBJ2-5; possible D gene TRBD1, 5 bases. The origin of this receptor is a human donor who received an intestinal transplant. The CDR3: CASSLPLVGVETQYF. CDR3 sequence (DNA): TGTGCCAGCAGTTTGCCCTTGGTAGGGGTCGAGACCCAGTACTTC.